The source of this T cell receptor (beta chain) is a study of blood T cells in healthy people across ages. This CDR3 region has 19 residues. Germline CDR1 SGHTA, CDR2 FQGTGA. Trimming cost V 0 bases and J 0 bases; bases outside gene matches: 12. The authors ran a second PCR of roughly 6 to 11 cycles using a sample-barcoded 5' primer and a J-beta primer mix. Each sample provided no less than 3 million CDR3-containing paired-end reads. TCRdb used MiXCR to reprocess the 5' RACE reads, holding one entry per CDR3 protein. The sample includes 700,000 to 950,000 distinct CDR3 sequences, about 62% of them seen just once.

The source material was blood. This clonotype was obtained from a young man in good health. V and J are TRBV7-3 and TRBJ2-3; TRBD2 matches 7 bases. This chain's CDR3 is CASSLTPGGSGGSTDTQYF. CDR3 sequence (DNA): TGTGCCAGCAGCTTAACTCCTGGCGGGAGCGGCGGTAGCACAGATACGCAGTATTTT.